What follows are 18 T cell receptor beta chains derived from one specimen sequenced in a study of T-cell reconstitution after alpha-beta-depleted transplantation in children. Unique molecular identifiers were incorporated when the TCRbeta library was constructed. TCRdb passed the PCR reads through MiXCR, listing each CDR3 protein once. Of around 450,000 distinct CDR3 sequences listed, 43% are singletons. The sample here was PBMCs, taken before TCRalphabeta/CD19-depleted stem cell transplant. The receptors stem from a girl aged 2-10 years with aplastic anemia, due to receive a stem cell transplant.

CDR3 residues: CASSSSPGQGAYEQYF. The DNA for the CDR3 is TGTGCCAGCAGTTCCTCGCCGGGACAGGGGGCCTACGAGCAGTACTTC. The chain links TRBV7-9 to TRBJ2-7; 11 bases match TRBD1. V shed 6 bases and J 2 bases; nucleotides not matched to a gene: 9. There are 16 residues in the CDR3. The germline V gene has CDR1 SEHNR and CDR2 FQNEAQ (reference sequence).

The sample holds many counts of this clonotype. The rearrangement joins TRBV7-2 to TRBJ2-7; TRBD1 agrees at 7 bases. Germline lookup yields CDR1 SGHTA and CDR2 FQGNSA. The V segment lost 6 bases and the J segment 5 bases; nucleotides outside the gene matches: 1. The CDR3 runs to 11 residues. The CDR3 DNA sequence: TGTGCCAGCAGAGACAGGGACGAGCAGTACTTC. Residues: CASRDRDEQYF.

The chain carries TRBV20-1 and TRBJ2-1; 14 positions agree with TRBD2. Germline CDR1 reads DFQATT; CDR2 reads SNEGSKA (reference sequence). Trimming cost V 3 bases and J 0 bases; bases outside gene matches: 7. This CDR3 has 18 residues. This chain's CDR3 is CSASGTSGSGSSYNEQFF. CDR3 in DNA: TGCAGTGCTAGCGGGACTAGCGGGAGCGGTAGCTCCTACAATGAGCAGTTCTTC.

The V gene is TRBV5-4, the J gene TRBJ2-5; no reliable D call. Germline V gives CDR1 SGHNT, CDR2 YYREEE (reference sequence). The CDR3 runs 12 residues. Trimming cost V 4 bases and J 5 bases, with 9 bases left between them. The DNA for the CDR3 is TGTGCCAGCAGCCAACCATCGGAGACCCAGTACTTC. It specifies CASSQPSETQYF.

There are a few counts of this clonotype. V and J are TRBV20-1 and TRBJ2-1, with TRBD1 as a possible D gene (5 bases). The CDR3 consists of 14 residues. Germline V lookup: CDR1 DFQATT, CDR2 SNEGSKA (reference sequence). With 3 bases removed from V and 0 bases from J, the gap between germline ends came to 9 bases. The CDR3 protein is CSARDTFSYNEQFF. In DNA form, the CDR3 reads TGCAGTGCTAGGGACACTTTCTCCTACAATGAGCAGTTCTTC.

This clonotype was detected only a few times. The chain couples TRBV7-6 to TRBJ2-7; a possible D gene is TRBD2 (6 bases). V lost 5 bases to trimming and J lost 11 bases, with 19 bases between them. From germline, CDR1 is SGHVS and CDR2 FNYEAQ. This CDR3 has 13 amino acids. CDR3 sequence (DNA): TGTGCCAGCAGCCCCGGCAGGGTCCAGCGGGAGTACTTC. This codes for CASSPGRVQREYF.

This clonotype has ten or more counts. The rearrangement uses TRBV20-1 and TRBJ1-3, with unresolved D. Germline lookup yields CDR1 DFQATT and CDR2 SNEGSKA (reference sequence). There are 17 residues in the CDR3. V was trimmed by 7 bases and J by 0 bases, leaving 22 bases between them. The CDR3 sequence: CSVPSAGQKGSGNTIYF. In DNA form, the CDR3 reads TGCAGTGTCCCCTCTGCAGGCCAAAAAGGCTCTGGAAACACCATATATTTT.

The rearrangement joins TRBV5-1 to TRBJ2-7, with a tentative D call TRBD1 (5 bases). The CDR3 is 16 residues long. V dropped 0 bases and J dropped 6 bases, with 19 bases sitting between them. From germline, CDR1 is SGHRS and CDR2 YFSETQ. CDR3 nucleotides: TGCGCCAGCAGCTTGGCTGGGCAGGGTATGTCTCTCGAGCAGTACTTC. Encoded protein: CASSLAGQGMSLEQYF.

The V call is TRBV6-1, the J call TRBJ2-1; D might be TRBD2 (6 bases). Germline values: CDR1 MNHNS, CDR2 SASEGT. V was shortened by 5 bases and J by 5 bases, with 13 bases between the two germline ends. The CDR3 sequence is 14 residues long. The CDR3 DNA is TGTGCCAGCAGTCTCGGGGGACTCAACAATGAGCAGTTCTTC. Translating it yields CASSLGGLNNEQFF.

This clonotype was counted once. The CDR3: CASSTRTGLNEKLFF. The CDR3 DNA sequence: TGTGCCAGCAGTACGCGGACAGGCCTCAATGAAAAACTGTTTTTT. This sequence joins TRBV6-1 and TRBJ1-4; 7 nucleotides match TRBD1. With 5 bases clipped from V and 5 bases from J, the junction kept 8 bases outside the gene matches. This CDR3 region has 15 residues. Per germline, CDR1 MNHNS and CDR2 SASEGT.

This chain joins TRBV7-2 and TRBJ1-1; 10 bases agree with TRBD1. V trimming: 5 bases; J trimming: 0 bases; junction bases outside the gene matches: 9. This CDR3 has 17 residues. The germline gives CDR1 SGHTA, CDR2 FQGNSA. CDR3 residues: CASSIRDRGFMNTEAFF. The CDR3 bases are TGTGCCAGCAGCATCCGGGACAGGGGTTTCATGAACACTGAAGCTTTCTTT. Using reference TRBV7-2 and TRBJ1-1 for the parts outside the CDR3, the full variable domain is GAGVSQSPSNKVTEKGKDVELRCDPISGHTALYWYRQSLGQGLEFLIYFQGNSAPDKSGLPSDRFSAERTGGSVSTLTIQRTQQEDSAVYLCASSIRDRGFMNTEAFFGQGTRLTVV.

The V call is TRBV6-1, the J call TRBJ1-2; 8 bases map to TRBD1. The CDR3 contains 16 residues. Germline-derived CDR1 and CDR2 are MNHNS and SASEGT. V was pared by 5 bases and J by 4 bases, with 12 bases of the junction left unmatched. The CDR3 spells CASSPPRDRTSYGYTF. CDR3 DNA: TGTGCCAGCAGTCCTCCTCGGGACAGGACGTCCTATGGCTACACCTTC.

The V and J genes are TRBV20-1 and TRBJ2-1; D gene unclear. Germline CDR1 and CDR2: DFQATT and SNEGSKA (reference sequence). Trimming stripped 5 bases from V and 4 bases from J, with 12 bases between. The CDR3 consists of 13 residues. In DNA form, the CDR3 reads TGCAGTGCTGGAAAGCAGGAATACAATGAGCAGTTCTTC. It codes for CSAGKQEYNEQFF.

V gene TRBV9 combines with J gene TRBJ2-7, with D possibly TRBD1 on 7 matching bases. Germline V gene sequence: CDR1 SGDLS, CDR2 YYNGEE. The length of the CDR3 is 14 residues. With 2 bases removed from V and 10 bases from J, the gap between germline ends came to 19 bases. Here the CDR3 DNA reads TGTGCCAGCAGCGTTGGCAGGGAGCAGGGGGGACAGTACTTC. Residues: CASSVGREQGGQYF.

This rearrangement joins TRBV4-2 to TRBJ2-5, with 8 bases matching TRBD2. The CDR3 sequence is 15 residues long. J was trimmed by 4 bases and V by 4 bases; bases with no gene match: 8. Per the germline V gene, CDR1 is LGHNA and CDR2 is YNFKEQ. CDR3 in DNA: TGTGCCAGCAGCCTCCGAGCGGGAGCCCGAGAGACCCAGTACTTC. This codes for CASSLRAGARETQYF.

This clonotype was counted only a few times. The V call is TRBV7-9, the J call TRBJ2-1; D assignment may be TRBD1 or TRBD2 (7 bases each). The V gene lost 3 bases and the J gene lost 3 bases, with 18 bases spanning the gap. Germline loops: CDR1 SEHNR, CDR2 FQNEAQ (reference sequence). This CDR3 comprises 17 residues. The CDR3 nucleotides are TGTGCCAGCAGCTTTAAGAGCGGGACAGCGAACTACAATGAGCAGTTCTTC. Protein: CASSFKSGTANYNEQFF.

The rearrangement joins TRBV29-1 to TRBJ2-6, with 10 nucleotides matching TRBD1. Germline V gene data show CDR1 as SQVTM and CDR2 as ANQGSEA. After removal of 4 bases from V and 4 bases from J, the junction contained 7 bases not matched to a gene. This CDR3 spans 16 amino acids. The CDR3 is CSVGPGTGAGANVLTF. The CDR3 bases are TGCAGCGTTGGTCCCGGGACAGGGGCCGGGGCCAACGTCCTGACTTTC.

V gene TRBV5-1 combines with J gene TRBJ2-1, with D unresolved. The CDR3 has 12 amino acids. Trimming pared 4 bases from V and 10 bases from J, leaving 12 bases between. CDR1 and CDR2 (germline): SGHRS, YFSETQ. Here the CDR3 DNA reads TGCGCCAGCAGCCCCACGACCTCCGAGCAGTTCTTC. Residues: CASSPTTSEQFF.